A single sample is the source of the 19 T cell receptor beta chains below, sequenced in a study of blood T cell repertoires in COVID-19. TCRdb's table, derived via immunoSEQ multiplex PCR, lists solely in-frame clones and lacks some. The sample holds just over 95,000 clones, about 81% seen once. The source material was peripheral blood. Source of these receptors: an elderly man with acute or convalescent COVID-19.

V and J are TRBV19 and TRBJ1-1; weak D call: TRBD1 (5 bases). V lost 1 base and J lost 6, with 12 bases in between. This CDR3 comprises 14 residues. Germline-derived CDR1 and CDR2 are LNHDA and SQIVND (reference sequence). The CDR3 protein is CASSIVAREAEAFF. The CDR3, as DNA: TGTGCCAGTAGTATAGTAGCCAGGGAGGCTGAAGCTTTCTTT.

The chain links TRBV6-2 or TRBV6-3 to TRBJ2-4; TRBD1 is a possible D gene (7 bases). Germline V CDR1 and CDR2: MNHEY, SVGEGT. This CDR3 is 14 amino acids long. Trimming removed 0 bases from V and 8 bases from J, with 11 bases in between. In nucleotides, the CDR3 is TGTGCCAGCAGTTACTCTCGCAGGGGGGACATTCAGTACTTC. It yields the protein CASSYSRRGDIQYF.

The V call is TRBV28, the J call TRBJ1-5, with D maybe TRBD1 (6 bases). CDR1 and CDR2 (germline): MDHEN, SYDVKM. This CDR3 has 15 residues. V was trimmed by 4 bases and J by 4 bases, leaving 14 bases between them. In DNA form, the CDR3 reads TGTGCCAGCAGTTCACAGGGATCCGGGAATCAGCCCCAGCATTTT. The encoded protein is CASSSQGSGNQPQHF. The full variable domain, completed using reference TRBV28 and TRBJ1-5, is DVKVTQSSRYLVKRTGEKVFLECVQDMDHENMFWYRQDPGLGLRLIYFSYDVKMKEKGDIPEGYSVSREKKERFSLILESASTNQTSMYLCASSSQGSGNQPQHFGDGTRLSIL.

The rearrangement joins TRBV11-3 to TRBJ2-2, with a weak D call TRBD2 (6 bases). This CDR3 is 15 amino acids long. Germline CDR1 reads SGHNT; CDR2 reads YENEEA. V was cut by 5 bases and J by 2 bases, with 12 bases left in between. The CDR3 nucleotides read TGTGCCAGCAGCCGGGGGAATCTAAACACCGGGGAGCTGTTTTTT. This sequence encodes CASSRGNLNTGELFF.

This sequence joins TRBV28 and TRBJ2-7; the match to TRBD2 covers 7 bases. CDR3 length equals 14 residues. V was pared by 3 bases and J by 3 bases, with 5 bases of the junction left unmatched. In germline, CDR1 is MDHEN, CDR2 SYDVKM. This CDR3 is CASSFAGAGYEQYF. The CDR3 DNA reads TGTGCCAGCAGTTTCGCGGGAGCCGGCTACGAGCAGTACTTC.

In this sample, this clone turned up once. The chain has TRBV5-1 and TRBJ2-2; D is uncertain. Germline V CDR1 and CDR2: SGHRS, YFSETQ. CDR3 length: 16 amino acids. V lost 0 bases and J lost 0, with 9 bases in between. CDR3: CASSLVVRTNTGELFF. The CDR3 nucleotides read TGCGCCAGCAGCTTGGTTGTCAGAACGAACACCGGGGAGCTGTTTTTT.

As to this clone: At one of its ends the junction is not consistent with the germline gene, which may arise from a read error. The CDR3 protein is CATLYPQGANGKLFF. Written as DNA, the CDR3 is TGTGCCACCTTATATCCGCAGGGGGCGAATGGAAAACTGTTTTTT. This chain joins TRBV6-5 and TRBJ1-4, with TRBD1 matching over 8 bases. The V gene's germline CDR1 is MNHEY and CDR2 SVGAGI. This CDR3 is built from 15 residues.

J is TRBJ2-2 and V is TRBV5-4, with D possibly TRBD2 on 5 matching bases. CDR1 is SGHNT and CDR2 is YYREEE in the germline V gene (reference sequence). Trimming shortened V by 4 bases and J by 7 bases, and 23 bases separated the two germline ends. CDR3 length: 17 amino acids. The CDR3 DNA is TGTGCCAGCAGCGGAGCGGACGGGAAGGGCATCGGCGGGGAGCTGTTTTTT. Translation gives CASSGADGKGIGGELFF.

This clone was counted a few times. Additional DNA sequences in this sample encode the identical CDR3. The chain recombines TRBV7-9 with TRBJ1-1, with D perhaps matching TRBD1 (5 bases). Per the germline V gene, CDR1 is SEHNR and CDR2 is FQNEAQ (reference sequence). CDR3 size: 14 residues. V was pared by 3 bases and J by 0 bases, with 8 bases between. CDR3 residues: CASSFDSLNTEAFF. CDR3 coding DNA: TGTGCCAGCAGCTTCGACAGCCTGAACACTGAAGCTTTCTTT.

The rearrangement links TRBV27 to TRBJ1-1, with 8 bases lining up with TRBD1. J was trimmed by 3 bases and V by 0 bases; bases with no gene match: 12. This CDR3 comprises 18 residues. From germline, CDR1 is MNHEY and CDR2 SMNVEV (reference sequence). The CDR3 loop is CASSLSGVGRGPYTEAFF. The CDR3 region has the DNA TGTGCCAGCAGTTTATCTGGGGTAGGCAGGGGGCCTTACACTGAAGCTTTCTTT.

Here the CDR3 reads CASSELSYNEKLFF. The CDR3 nucleotides read TGTGCCAGCAGCGAGTTGTCCTATAATGAAAAACTGTTTTTT. This chain connects TRBV14 to TRBJ1-4; D gene unclear. There are 14 residues in the CDR3. CDR1 and CDR2 from the germline V gene are SGHDN and FVKESK. The V end was cut by 5 bases, the J end by 4 bases, with 11 bases between.

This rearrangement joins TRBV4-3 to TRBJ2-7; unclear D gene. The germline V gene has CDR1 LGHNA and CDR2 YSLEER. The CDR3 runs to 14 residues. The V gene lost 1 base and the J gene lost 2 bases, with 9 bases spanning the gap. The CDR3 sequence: CASSQAGSTYEQYF. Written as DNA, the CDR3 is TGCGCCAGCAGCCAAGCGGGTTCGACCTACGAGCAGTACTTC.

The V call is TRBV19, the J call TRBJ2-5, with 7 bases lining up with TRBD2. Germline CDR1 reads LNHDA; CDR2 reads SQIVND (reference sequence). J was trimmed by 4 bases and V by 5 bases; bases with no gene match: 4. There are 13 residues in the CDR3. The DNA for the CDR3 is TGTGCCAGTAGTTCTTTAGCGGGAGAGACCCAGTACTTC. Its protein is CASSSLAGETQYF.

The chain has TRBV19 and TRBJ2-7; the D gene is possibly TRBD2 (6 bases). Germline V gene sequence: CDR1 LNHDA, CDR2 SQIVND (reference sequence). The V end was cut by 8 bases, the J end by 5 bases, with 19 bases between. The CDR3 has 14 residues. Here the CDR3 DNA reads TGTGCCAGTTCTCGTACCGGGAGAGGCAACGAGCAGTACTTC. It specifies CASSRTGRGNEQYF.

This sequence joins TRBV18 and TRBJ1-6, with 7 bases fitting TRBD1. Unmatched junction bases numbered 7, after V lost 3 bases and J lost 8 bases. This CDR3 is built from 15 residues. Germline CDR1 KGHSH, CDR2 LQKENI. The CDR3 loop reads CASSPIGTADSPLHF. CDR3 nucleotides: TGTGCCAGCTCACCCATCGGGACAGCGGATTCACCCCTCCACTTT. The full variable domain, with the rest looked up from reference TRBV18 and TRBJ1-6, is NAGVMQNPRHLVRRRGQEARLRCSPMKGHSHVYWYRQLPEEGLKFMVYLQKENIIDESGMPKERFSAEFPKEGPSILRIQQVVRGDSAAYFCASSPIGTADSPLHFGNGTRLTVT.

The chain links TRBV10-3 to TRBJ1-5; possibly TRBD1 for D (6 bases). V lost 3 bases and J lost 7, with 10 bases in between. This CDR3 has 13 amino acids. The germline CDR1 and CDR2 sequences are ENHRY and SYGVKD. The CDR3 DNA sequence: TGTGCCATCAGTGAAGGGGGAGGGCAGCCCCAGCATTTT. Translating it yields CAISEGGGQPQHF.

The CDR3 loop is CASSLQTGIGEQFF. CDR3 DNA: TGTGCCAGCAGCCTGCAGACAGGGATAGGTGAGCAGTTCTTC. This chain joins TRBV5-5 and TRBJ2-1, with 7 bases fitting TRBD1. Germline V CDR1 and CDR2: SGHKS, YYEKEE (reference sequence). CDR3 length equals 14 residues. V lost 4 bases, J lost 9 bases, and 10 bases stayed unmatched. Variable domain in full (rest from reference TRBV5-5 and TRBJ2-1): DAGVTQSPTHLIKTRGQQVTLRCSPISGHKSVSWYQQVLGQGPQFIFQYYEKEERGRGNFPDRFSARQFPNYSSELNVNALLLGDSALYLCASSLQTGIGEQFFGPGTRLTVL.

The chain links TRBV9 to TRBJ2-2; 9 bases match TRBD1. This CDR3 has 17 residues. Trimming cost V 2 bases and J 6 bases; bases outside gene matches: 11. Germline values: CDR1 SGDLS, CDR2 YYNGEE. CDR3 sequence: CASSVEGQGFLAGELFF. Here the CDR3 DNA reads TGTGCCAGCAGCGTGGAGGGACAGGGCTTTTTGGCCGGGGAGCTGTTTTTT. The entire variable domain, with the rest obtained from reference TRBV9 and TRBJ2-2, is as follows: DSGVTQTPKHLITATGQRVTLRCSPRSGDLSVYWYQQSLDQGLQFLIQYYNGEERAKGNILERFSAQQFPDLHSELNLSSLELGDSALYFCASSVEGQGFLAGELFFGEGSRLTVL.

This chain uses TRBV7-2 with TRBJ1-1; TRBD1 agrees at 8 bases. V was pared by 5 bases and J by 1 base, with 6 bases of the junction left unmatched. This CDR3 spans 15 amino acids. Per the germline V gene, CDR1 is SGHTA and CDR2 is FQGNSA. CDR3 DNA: TGTGCCAGCAGCGCCGGAGGGACAGGGAACACTGAAGCTTTCTTT. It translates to CASSAGGTGNTEAFF.